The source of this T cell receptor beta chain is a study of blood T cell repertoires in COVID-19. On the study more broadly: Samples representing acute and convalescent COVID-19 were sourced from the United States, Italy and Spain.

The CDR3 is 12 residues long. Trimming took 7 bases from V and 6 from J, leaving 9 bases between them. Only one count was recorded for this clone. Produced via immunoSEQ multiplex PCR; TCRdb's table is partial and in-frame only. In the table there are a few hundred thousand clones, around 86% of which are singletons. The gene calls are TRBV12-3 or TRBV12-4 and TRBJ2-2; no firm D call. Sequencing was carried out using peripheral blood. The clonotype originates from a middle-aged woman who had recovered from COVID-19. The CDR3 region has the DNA TGTGCCAGCACTAGAAAGTCCGGGGAGCTGTTTTTT. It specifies CASTRKSGELFF.